This T cell receptor (beta chain) was identified in a study of Ad26.COV2.S vaccination and SARS-CoV-2 variants. General study points: Participants given vaccine showed non-spike TCR breadth similar to that of placebo recipients.

The CDR3 consists of 15 residues. The germline CDR1 and CDR2 sequences are MNHEY and SMNVEV (reference sequence). V lost 5 bases to trimming and J lost 5 bases, with 18 bases between them. With regard to this clone: What it recognizes is unknown.

Clones were read by immunoSEQ multiplex PCR, and TCRdb kept only the in-frame ones, dropping some. Of some 330,000 clones in the sample, 75% to 90% were seen once. The treatment denotes: 19 received Ad26.COV2.S at low or high dose, single or two shots; 5 received placebo; per-sample allocation not given. Specimens were obtained on day 63 following the first vaccine or placebo injection. The TCR was taken from a person between 18 and 59 years old who received the Ad26.COV2.S COVID-19 vaccine or a placebo. The chain combines TRBV27 with TRBJ1-1; D unclear. The sample here was peripheral blood, taken in a trial of Ad26.COV2.S vaccine versus placebo. CDR3 DNA: TGTGCCAGCAGTCCCTGGGGAGGGAAAAGGACTGAAGCTTTCTTT. Its translation is CASSPWGGKRTEAFF.